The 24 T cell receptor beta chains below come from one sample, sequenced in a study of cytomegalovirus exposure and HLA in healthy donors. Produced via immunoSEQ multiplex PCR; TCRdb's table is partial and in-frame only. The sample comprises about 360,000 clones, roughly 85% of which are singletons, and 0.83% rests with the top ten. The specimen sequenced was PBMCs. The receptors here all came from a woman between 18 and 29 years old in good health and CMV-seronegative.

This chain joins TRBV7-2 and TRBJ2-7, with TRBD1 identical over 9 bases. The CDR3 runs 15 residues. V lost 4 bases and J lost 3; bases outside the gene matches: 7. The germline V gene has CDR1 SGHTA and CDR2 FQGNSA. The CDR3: CASSSPPGQGYEQYF. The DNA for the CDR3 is TGTGCCAGCAGCTCTCCGCCGGGACAGGGCTACGAGCAGTACTTC.

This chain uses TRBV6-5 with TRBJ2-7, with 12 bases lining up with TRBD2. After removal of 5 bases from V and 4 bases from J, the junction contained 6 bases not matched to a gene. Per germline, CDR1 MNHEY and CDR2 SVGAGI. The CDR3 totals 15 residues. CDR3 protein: CASSPRTSGEYEQYF. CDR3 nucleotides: TGTGCCAGCAGTCCGAGGACTAGCGGGGAATACGAGCAGTACTTC.

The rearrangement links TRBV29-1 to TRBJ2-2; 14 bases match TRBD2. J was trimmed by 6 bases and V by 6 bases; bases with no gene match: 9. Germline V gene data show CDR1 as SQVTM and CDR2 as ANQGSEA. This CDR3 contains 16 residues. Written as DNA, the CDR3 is TGCAGCGTGAGGGGGACTAGCGGGAGCCCGGCCGGGGAGCTGTTTTTT. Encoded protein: CSVRGTSGSPAGELFF.

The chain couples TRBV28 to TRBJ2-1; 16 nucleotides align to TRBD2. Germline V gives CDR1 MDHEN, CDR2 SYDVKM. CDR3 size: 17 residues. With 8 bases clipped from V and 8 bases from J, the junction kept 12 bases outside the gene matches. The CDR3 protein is CASPPGTSGRALDEQFF. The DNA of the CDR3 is TGTGCCAGCCCCCCCGGGACTAGCGGGAGGGCCCTCGATGAGCAGTTCTTC.

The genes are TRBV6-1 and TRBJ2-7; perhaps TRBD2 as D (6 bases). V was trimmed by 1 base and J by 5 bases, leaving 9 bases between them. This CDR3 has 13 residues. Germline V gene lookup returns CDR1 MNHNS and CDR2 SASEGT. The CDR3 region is CASSEGGNHEQYF. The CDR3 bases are TGTGCCAGCAGTGAAGGCGGGAACCACGAGCAGTACTTC.

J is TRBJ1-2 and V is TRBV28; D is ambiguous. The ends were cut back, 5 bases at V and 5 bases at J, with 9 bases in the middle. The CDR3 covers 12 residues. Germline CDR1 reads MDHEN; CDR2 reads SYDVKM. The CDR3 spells CASSVNRYGYTF. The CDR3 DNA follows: TGTGCCAGCAGTGTTAACAGATATGGCTACACCTTC.

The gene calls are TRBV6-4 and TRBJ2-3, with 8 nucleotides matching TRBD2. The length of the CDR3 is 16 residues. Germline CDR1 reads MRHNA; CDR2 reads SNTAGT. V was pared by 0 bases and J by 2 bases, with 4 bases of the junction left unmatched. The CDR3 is CASSDSRSGDTDTQYF. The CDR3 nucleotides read TGTGCCAGCAGTGACTCCCGTAGCGGGGACACAGATACGCAGTATTTT.

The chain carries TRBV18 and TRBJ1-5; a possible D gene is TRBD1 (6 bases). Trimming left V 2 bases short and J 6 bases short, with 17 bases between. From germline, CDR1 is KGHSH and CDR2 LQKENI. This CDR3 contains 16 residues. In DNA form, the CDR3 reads TGTGCCAGCTCACCAATCCCATCAGGGGCGAGTCAGCCCCAGCATTTT. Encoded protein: CASSPIPSGASQPQHF.

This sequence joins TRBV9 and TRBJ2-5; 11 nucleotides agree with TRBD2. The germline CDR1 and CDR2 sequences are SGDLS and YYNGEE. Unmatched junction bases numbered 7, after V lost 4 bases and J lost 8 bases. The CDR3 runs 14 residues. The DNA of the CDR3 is TGTGCCAGCAGCCTAGCGGGAGGCCCAGGTACCCAGTACTTC. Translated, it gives CASSLAGGPGTQYF.

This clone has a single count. In DNA, the CDR3 is TGTGCCAGCAGCTCCTTTCAGGGCTACGAGCAGTACTTC. Translated, it gives CASSSFQGYEQYF. The chain has TRBV14 and TRBJ2-7, with D perhaps TRBD1 (5 bases). Trimming left V 5 bases short and J 3 bases short, with 11 bases between. This CDR3 is 13 amino acids long. CDR1 and CDR2 (germline): SGHDN, FVKESK.

CDR3 protein: CASSEPHKITATNEKLFF. The CDR3 DNA is TGTGCCAGCAGCGAACCACACAAGATTACCGCAACTAATGAAAAACTGTTTTTT. The J gene is TRBJ1-4, the V gene TRBV11-2, with D unclear. V was shortened by 5 bases and J by 0 bases, with 19 bases between the two germline ends. The CDR3 totals 18 residues. CDR1 is SGHAT, CDR2 FQNNGV, per germline.

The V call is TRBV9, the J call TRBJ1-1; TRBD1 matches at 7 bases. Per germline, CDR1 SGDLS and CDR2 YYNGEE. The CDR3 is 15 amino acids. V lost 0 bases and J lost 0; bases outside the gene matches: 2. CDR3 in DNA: TGTGCCAGCAGCGTAGGACAGGGTTTGAACACTGAAGCTTTCTTT. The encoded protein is CASSVGQGLNTEAFF. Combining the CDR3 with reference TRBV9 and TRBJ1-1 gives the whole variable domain DSGVTQTPKHLITATGQRVTLRCSPRSGDLSVYWYQQSLDQGLQFLIQYYNGEERAKGNILERFSAQQFPDLHSELNLSSLELGDSALYFCASSVGQGLNTEAFFGQGTRLTVV.

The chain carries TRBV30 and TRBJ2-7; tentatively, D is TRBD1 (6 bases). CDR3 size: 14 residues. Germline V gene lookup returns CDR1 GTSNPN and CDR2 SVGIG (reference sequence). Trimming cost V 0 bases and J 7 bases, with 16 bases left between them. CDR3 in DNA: TGTGCCTGGAGTGTACCACTCAGGGGTAAAGAGCAGTACTTC. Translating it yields CAWSVPLRGKEQYF.

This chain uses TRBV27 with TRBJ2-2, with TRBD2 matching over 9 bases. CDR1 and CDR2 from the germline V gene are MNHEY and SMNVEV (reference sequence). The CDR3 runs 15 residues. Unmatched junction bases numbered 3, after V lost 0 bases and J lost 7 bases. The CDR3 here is CASSLSSGRSGELFF. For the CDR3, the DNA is TGTGCCAGCAGTTTATCCAGCGGGAGGAGCGGGGAGCTGTTTTTT.

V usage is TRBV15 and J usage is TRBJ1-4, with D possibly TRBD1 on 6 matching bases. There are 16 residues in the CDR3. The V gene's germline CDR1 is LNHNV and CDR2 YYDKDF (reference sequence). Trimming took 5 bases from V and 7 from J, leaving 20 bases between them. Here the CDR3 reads CATSLTTGSYLEKLFF. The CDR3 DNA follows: TGTGCCACCAGCCTAACCACAGGGTCGTACCTTGAAAAACTGTTTTTT.

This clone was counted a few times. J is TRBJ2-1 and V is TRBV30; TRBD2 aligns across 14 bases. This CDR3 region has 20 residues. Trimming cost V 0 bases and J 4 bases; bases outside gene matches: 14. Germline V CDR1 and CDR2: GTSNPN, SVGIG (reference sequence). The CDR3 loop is CAWSVVVRLAGGPGYNEQFF. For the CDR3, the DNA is TGTGCCTGGAGTGTAGTCGTTAGACTAGCGGGGGGGCCTGGGTACAATGAGCAGTTCTTC.

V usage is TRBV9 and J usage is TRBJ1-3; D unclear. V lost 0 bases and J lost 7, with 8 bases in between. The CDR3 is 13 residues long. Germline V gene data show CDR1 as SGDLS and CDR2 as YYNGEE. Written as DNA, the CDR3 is TGTGCCAGCAGCGTAGTAAATGAGAACACCATATATTTT. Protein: CASSVVNENTIYF.

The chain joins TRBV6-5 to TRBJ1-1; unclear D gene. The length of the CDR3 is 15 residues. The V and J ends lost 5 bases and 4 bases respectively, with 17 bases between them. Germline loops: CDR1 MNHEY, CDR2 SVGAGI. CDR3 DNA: TGTGCCAGCAGTCTCGACATCGGAGGTTTCACTGAAGCTTTCTTT. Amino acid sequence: CASSLDIGGFTEAFF.

The CDR3 region is CAWSSPLRETQYF. In nucleotides, the CDR3 is TGTGCCTGGAGTTCCCCTTTGAGGGAGACCCAGTACTTC. This chain joins TRBV30 and TRBJ2-5; D remains unclear. V shed 2 bases and J shed 5 bases, with 12 bases lying between them. The CDR3 is 13 residues long. Germline V CDR1 and CDR2: GTSNPN, SVGIG (reference sequence). The whole variable domain, filled in from reference TRBV30 and TRBJ2-5, reads SQTIHQWPATLVQPVGSPLSLECTVEGTSNPNLYWYRQAAGRGLQLLFYSVGIGQISSEVPQNLSASRPQDRQFILSSKKLLLSDSGFYLCAWSSPLRETQYFGPGTRLLVL.

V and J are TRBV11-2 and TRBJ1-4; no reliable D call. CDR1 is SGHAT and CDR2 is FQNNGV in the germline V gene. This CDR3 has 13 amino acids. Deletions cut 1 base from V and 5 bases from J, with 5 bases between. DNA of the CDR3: TGTGCCAGCAGCTTAGTGAGGAATGAAAAACTGTTTTTT. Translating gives CASSLVRNEKLFF.

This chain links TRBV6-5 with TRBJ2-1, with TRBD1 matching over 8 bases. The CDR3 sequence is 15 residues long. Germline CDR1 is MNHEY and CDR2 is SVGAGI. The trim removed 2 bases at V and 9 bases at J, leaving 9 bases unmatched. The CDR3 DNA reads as TGTGCCAGCAGTTACACCCCGGACAGGGAAAGTGAGCAGTTCTTC. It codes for CASSYTPDRESEQFF.

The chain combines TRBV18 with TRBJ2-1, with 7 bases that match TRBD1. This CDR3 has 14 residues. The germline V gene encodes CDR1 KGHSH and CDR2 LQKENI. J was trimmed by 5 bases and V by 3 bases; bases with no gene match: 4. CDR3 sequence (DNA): TGTGCCAGCTCACCTCAGGGGGTCGACAATGAGCAGTTCTTC. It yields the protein CASSPQGVDNEQFF.

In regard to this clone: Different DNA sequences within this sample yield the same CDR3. For the CDR3, the DNA is TGTGCCAGCAGCGTAGTTCCGAGCTCCTACGAGCAGTACTTC. Protein product: CASSVVPSSYEQYF. The chain recombines TRBV9 with TRBJ2-7; D call uncertain. The CDR3 is made up of 14 amino acids. Germline CDR1 and CDR2: SGDLS and YYNGEE. V lost 0 bases and J 0 bases, leaving 7 bases between the germline ends. The variable domain in full, completed from reference TRBV9 and TRBJ2-7, reads DSGVTQTPKHLITATGQRVTLRCSPRSGDLSVYWYQQSLDQGLQFLIQYYNGEERAKGNILERFSAQQFPDLHSELNLSSLELGDSALYFCASSVVPSSYEQYFGPGTRLTVT.

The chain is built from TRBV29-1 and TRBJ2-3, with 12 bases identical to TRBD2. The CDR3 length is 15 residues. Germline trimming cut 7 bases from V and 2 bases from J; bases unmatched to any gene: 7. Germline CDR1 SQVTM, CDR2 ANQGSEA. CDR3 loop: CSGTRTSGNTDTQYF. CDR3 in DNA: TGCAGCGGAACTCGGACTAGCGGGAACACAGATACGCAGTATTTT.